This entry describes one T cell receptor (beta chain). Its specificity is unknown. This CDR3 spans 13 amino acids. Trimming removed 0 bases at V and 6 bases at J, with 10 bases between. In germline, CDR1 is SGHRS, CDR2 YFSETQ. The data are from a study of OX40 agonist ivuxolimab in advanced cancers. Study in general: Patients treated during dose escalation were battling hepatocellular carcinoma, melanoma, renal cell or head and neck cancer. Age averaged approximately 60 years (range roughly 23 to 79), and roughly 80% were male.

Assay used: immunoSEQ multiplex PCR; TCRdb lists only in-frame clones, some missing. In the table there are some 75,000 clones, roughly 84% of which are singletons. General study points: CD8+ T cells averaged more expanded clones than CD4+.

This receptor was obtained from an adult with an advanced solid tumor such as melanoma, head and neck, liver or kidney cancer. V usage is TRBV5-1 and J usage is TRBJ2-7, with D uncertain. The sample was CD4+ or CD8+ T cells sorted from blood, taken in a trial of the OX40 agonist ivuxolimab. CDR3 nucleotides: TGCGCCAGCAGCTTGGCCCCGGTGGGCGAGCAGTACTTC. Protein: CASSLAPVGEQYF.